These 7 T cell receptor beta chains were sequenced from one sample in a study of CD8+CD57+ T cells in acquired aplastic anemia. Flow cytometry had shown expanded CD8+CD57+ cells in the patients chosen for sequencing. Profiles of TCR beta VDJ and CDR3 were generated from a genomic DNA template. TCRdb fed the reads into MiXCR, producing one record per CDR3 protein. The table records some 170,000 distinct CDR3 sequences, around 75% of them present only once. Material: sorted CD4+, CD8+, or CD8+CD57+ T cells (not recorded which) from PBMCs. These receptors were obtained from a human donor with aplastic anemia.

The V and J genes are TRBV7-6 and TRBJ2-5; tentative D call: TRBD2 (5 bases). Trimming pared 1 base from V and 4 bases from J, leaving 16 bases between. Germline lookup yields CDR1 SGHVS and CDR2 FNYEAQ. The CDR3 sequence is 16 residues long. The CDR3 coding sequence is TGTGCCAGCAGCTTAGGAGTTAATCCAGGAGGAGAGACCCAGTACTTC. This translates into CASSLGVNPGGETQYF.

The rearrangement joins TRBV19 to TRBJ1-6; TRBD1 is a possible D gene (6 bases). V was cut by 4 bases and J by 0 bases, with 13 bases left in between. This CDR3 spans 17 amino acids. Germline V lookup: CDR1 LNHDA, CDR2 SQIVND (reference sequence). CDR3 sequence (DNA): TGTGCCAGTAGTAGAGGACAGCTGAGCTCCTATAATTCACCCCTCCACTTT. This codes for CASSRGQLSSYNSPLHF.

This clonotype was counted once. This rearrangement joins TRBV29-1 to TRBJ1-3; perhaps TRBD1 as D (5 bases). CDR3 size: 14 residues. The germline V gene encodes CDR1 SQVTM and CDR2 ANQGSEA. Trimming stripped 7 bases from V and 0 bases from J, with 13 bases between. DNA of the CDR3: TGCAGCGCCGAAACGACAGACTCTGGAAACACCATATATTTT. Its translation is CSAETTDSGNTIYF.

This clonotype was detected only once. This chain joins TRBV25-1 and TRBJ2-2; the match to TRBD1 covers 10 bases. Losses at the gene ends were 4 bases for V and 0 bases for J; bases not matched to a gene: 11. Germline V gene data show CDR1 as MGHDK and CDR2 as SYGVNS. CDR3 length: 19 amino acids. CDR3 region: CASSGYRDRGPPNTGELFF. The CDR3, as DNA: TGTGCCAGCAGTGGATACCGGGACAGGGGCCCCCCGAACACCGGGGAGCTGTTTTTT.

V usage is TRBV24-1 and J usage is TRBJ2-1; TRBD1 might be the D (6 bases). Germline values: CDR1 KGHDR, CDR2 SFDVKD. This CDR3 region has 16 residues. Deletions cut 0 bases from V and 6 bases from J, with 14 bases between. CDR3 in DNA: TGTGCCACCAGTGATTTGTGGCAGGGGAAGGGCAATGAGCAGTTCTTC. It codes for CATSDLWQGKGNEQFF.

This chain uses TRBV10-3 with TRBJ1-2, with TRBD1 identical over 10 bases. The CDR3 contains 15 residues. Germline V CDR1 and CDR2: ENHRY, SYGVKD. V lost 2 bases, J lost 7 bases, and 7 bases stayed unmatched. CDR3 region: CAISEPGTGVIGYTF. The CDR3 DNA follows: TGTGCCATCAGTGAGCCGGGGACAGGGGTGATTGGCTACACCTTC.

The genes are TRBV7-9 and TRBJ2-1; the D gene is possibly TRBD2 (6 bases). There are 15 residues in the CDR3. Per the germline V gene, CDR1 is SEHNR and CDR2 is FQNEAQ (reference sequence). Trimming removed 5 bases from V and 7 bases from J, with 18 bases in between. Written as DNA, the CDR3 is TGTGCCAGCAGCCCCGGGACTTCAACAATGAATGAGCAGTTCTTC. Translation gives CASSPGTSTMNEQFF.